This T cell receptor beta chain was identified during a study of molecular identifiers for immune sequencing clone quantification. Overall study findings and caveats: One cell's worth of spiked Jurkat TCR RNA was reportedly detectable among approximately 990,000 naive cells. Clones that exceeded 20 RNA copies held over 98% of effector molecules, yet under 1% in naive cells.

This clonotype was recorded many times. Its matching antigen is unknown. Naive CD8 T cell sorting was performed on the CD8+CD4-CCR7+CD45RA+ phenotype. This CDR3 is built from 18 residues. The germline gives CDR1 SNHLY, CDR2 FYNNEI. Trimming removed 2 bases from V and 4 bases from J; junction bases left unmatched: 10. Listed TCR primers and previously described methods were used for bulk TCR libraries. TCRdb called the PCR reads again in MiXCR, with one record for every CDR3 protein. The sample includes some 100,000 distinct CDR3 sequences, roughly a third of them seen just once. The origin of this receptor is a human donor in good health. Some libraries in this study had Jurkat cell RNA spiked in. Sequenced material: naive CD8+ T cells from blood, with Jurkat cell RNA spiked in. Specified subset: FACS-sorted CD8+CD4-CCR7+CD45RA+ naive T cells. The gene calls are TRBV2 and TRBJ2-6; 8 nucleotides line up with TRBD1. This chain's CDR3 is CASSETLTGDSGANVLTF. The CDR3 DNA is TGTGCCAGCAGTGAAACTTTGACAGGGGATTCCGGGGCCAACGTCCTGACTTTC. Drawing the rest from reference TRBV2 and TRBJ2-6, the complete variable domain is EPEVTQTPSHQVTQMGQEVILRCVPISNHLYFYWYRQILGQKVEFLVSFYNNEISEKSEIFDDQFSVERPDGSNFTLKIRSTKLEDSAMYFCASSETLTGDSGANVLTFGAGSRLTVL.